Included here is one T cell receptor (beta chain) sequence, with context. Its antigen target is currently unknown. No much larger clone exists at a distance of one base, and base qualities are not known. TCRbeta CDR3 regions were amplified from genomic DNA by means of the immunoSEQ Assay, a bias-controlled multiplex PCR. The paper's data handling went like this. Within the assay, amplification of reference gene primers was used to estimate how many nucleated cells each sample contained. To quantify the absolute abundance of each unique TCRbeta CDR3 rearrangement, sequence reads were collapsed and filtered. For each sample, productive Simpson clonality was calculated as the square root of Simpson's diversity index over productive rearrangements. TCRdb carries this immuneACCESS record with in-frame sequences only. Its versions omit some clonotypes, under half of them owing to an unresolved V gene in the studies checked, with the rest unexplained. V and J calls and clone size are as listed in that table; D and trimming were resolved from the DNA. Present in this sample are fewer than 250,000 clones, around 83% of which were seen just once. In total, the top ten clones hold 8.2% of the sample.

For CDR1 and CDR2, the germline V gene lists MGHDK and SYGVNS. V loses 10 bases, J loses 2 bases, and the germline ends lie 18 bases apart. There are 15 amino acids in the CDR3, from cysteine to phenylalanine inclusive. The entry retains the CDR3 DNA only, 45 bases that are in frame from base 1. These data come from a study of blood T cell repertoires in COVID-19 (dated by TCRdb to the early 2020s). With respect to the entire study: The collaborator samples originated in the United States, Italy and Spain and spanned the acute and convalescent phases of COVID-19. Where HLA class I and class II types were available, the types were taken from metadata supplied by the sample provider, not from assay-based typing. The prospective study material was composed of cDNA or gDNA derived from T cells, B-cell-depleted T cells, or PBMCs. The dataset comprised deeply sampled blood TCRbeta repertoires from subjects exposed to, actively infected with, or recovered from COVID-19. Samples were obtained from the ongoing ImmuneRACE study (first 160 participants) and from 1,254 subjects provided by 6 global collaborators. The repertoires were released in a freely available public database intended as a resource for research on the immune response to SARS-CoV-2. Nearly every sample came with metadata listing a de-identified subject ID, COVID-19 status, age in years and sex.

Overall results and qualifications from the work: How much clinical and demographic metadata was included differed by source and by participant, and the metadata was provided uncurated.

Whole blood was collected in K2EDTA tubes by collaborating institutions according to the institutions' own protocols. For TCRbeta analysis, collaborator samples were shipped as frozen whole blood, as isolated PBMCs, or as DNA extracted from either sample type. This TCR came from a woman aged 45 to 65 with acute or convalescent COVID-19. The sequenced sample was peripheral blood. This chain joins TRBV25-1 to TRBJ1-3; the D region possibly corresponds to TRBD1 (6 bases align). The nucleotide sequence reads as follows: TGTGCCACCCGACCGGGACATCTCACTGGAAACACCATATATTTT. Its coded protein is CATRPGHLTGNTIYF.